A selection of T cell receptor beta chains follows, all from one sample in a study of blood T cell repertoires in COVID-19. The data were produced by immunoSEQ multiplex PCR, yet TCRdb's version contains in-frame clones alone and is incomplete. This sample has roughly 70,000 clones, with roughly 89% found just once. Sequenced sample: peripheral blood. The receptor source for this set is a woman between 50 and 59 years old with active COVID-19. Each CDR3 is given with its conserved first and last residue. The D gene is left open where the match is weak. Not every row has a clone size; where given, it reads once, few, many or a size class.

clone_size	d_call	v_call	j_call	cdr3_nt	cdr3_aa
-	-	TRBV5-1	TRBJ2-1	TGCGCCAGCAGTGGGGCTGGCGGGAGTACAGGGGAGCAGTTCTTC	CASSGAGGSTGEQFF
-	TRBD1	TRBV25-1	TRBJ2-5	TGTGCCAGCAGTGAATCAGGGGGCTTCGAGACCCAGTACTTC	CASSESGGFETQYF
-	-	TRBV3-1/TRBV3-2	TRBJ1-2	TGTGCCAGCAGCCAAGGACAGAACTCTGGCTACACCTTC	CASSQGQNSGYTF
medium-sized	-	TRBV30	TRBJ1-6	TGTGCCTGGAGTGACAGCCACCTGAGCTCCTATAATTCACCCCTCCACTTT	CAWSDSHLSSYNSPLHF
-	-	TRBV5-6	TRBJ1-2	TGTGCCAGCAGCAAGCGGACTACCGGGGCTTGGCCTGGCTACACCTTC	CASSKRTTGAWPGYTF
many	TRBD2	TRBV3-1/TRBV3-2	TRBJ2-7	TGTGCCAGCAGCGAAGGGACTAGCGGTGCCTACGAGCAGTACTTC	CASSEGTSGAYEQYF
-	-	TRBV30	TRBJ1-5	TGTGCCTGGGAAGCGGAATATAGCAATCAGCCCCAGCATTTT	CAWEAEYSNQPQHF
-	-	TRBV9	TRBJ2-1	TGTGCCAGCAGCGTAGCTTCAGCGGTAGAATACAATGAGCAGTTCTTC	CASSVASAVEYNEQFF
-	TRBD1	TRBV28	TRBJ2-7	TGTGCCAGCAGCGACGACCGGGACAGCCGCCGCTACGAGCAGTACTTC	CASSDDRDSRRYEQYF
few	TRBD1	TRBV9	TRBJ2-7	TGTGCCAGCAGCCCACGGACAGGGGGCGTCTACGAGCAGTACTTC	CASSPRTGGVYEQYF
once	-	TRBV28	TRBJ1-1	TGTGCCAGCACATTAGGGGGACTGAACACTGAAGCTTTCTTT	CASTLGGLNTEAFF
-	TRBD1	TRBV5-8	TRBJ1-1	TGTGCCAGCAGCTTGATGGGACAGCTTTACACACAGGGGACTGAAGCTTTCTTT	CASSLMGQLYTQGTEAFF
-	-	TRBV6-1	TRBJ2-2	TGTGCCAGCAGTGAAAGGAGGGGGGGAGCGGGGAGCGGGGAGCTGTTTTTT	CASSERRGGAGSGELFF
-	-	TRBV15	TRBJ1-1	TGTGCCACCAGCAGAGTAGCGGGGGCAGGCGCTGAAGCTTTCTTT	CATSRVAGAGAEAFF
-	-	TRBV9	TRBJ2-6	TGTGCCAGCAGCCCTTGGGGGAGGACTGGGGCCAACGTCCTGACTTTC	CASSPWGRTGANVLTF
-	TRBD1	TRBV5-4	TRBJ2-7	TGTGCCAGCAGCGATCAGGGGGCCTACGAGCAGTACTTC	CASSDQGAYEQYF
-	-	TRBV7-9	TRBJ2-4	TGTGCCAGCAGCTTAGAAGTTGGAGGCATGGACTTC	CASSLEVGGMDF
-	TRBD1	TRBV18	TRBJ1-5	TGTGCCAGCTCACCCCCAGGGGGACAGGGGGCTGGACAGCCCCAGCATTTT	CASSPPGGQGAGQPQHF
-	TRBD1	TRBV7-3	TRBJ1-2	TGTGCCAGCAGCTCTACCGGGACAGGGGGCGTCTACACCTTC	CASSSTGTGGVYTF
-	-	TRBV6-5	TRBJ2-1	TGTGCCAGCAGTTACACAGGGCCGTACAATGAGCAGTTCTTC	CASSYTGPYNEQFF
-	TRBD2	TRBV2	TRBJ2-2	TGTGCCAGCAGCGAGAGACCGGGACTAGCGGGAGTTAACACCGGGGAGCTGTTTTTT	CASSERPGLAGVNTGELFF
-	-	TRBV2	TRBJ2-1	TGTGCCAGCAGTGGACAGTCCGGTGGCAATGAGCAGTTCTTC	CASSGQSGGNEQFF
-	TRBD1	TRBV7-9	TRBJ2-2	TGTGCCAGCAGCTCAGGACAGGCGAACACCGGGGAGCTGTTTTTT	CASSSGQANTGELFF
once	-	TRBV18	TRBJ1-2	TGTGCCAGCTCAGCTGGTTTGGCAGGGCTGAGCAACTATGGCTACACCTTC	CASSAGLAGLSNYGYTF
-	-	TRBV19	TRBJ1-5	TGTGCCAGTACCAGGTCACGCTATAGCAATCAGCCCCAGCATTTT	CASTRSRYSNQPQHF
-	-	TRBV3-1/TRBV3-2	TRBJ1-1	TGTGCCAGCAGCCAAGATTGGGGGGGTAGCACTGAAGCTTTCTTT	CASSQDWGGSTEAFF
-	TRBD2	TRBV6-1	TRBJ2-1	TGTGCCAGCAGTGAAGGGACTAGCGATTTCTACAATGAGCAGTTCTTC	CASSEGTSDFYNEQFF
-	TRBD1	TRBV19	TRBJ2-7	TGTGCCAGTAGTATTTCCAGGGGGACCGACGAGCAGTACTTC	CASSISRGTDEQYF
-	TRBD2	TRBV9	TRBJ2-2	TGTGCCAGCAGCGTAGAGCTAGCGGGAGGGCCGGGGGAGCTGTTTTTT	CASSVELAGGPGELFF